This TCR beta chain was retrieved from a study of blood T cell repertoires in COVID-19. Clones were sequenced by immunoSEQ multiplex PCR, and TCRdb holds only the in-frame ones, with some missing. The sample consists of over 200,000 clones, roughly 88% of them appearing once. This CDR3 has 15 residues. Germline V CDR1 and CDR2: LNHDA, SQIVND (reference sequence). V was clipped by 1 base and J by 2 bases, with 9 bases between them. This TCR was recovered from a woman aged 30 to 39 who had been exposed to COVID-19. The sequenced sample consisted of PBMCs or T cells enriched from blood (not recorded which). V and J are TRBV19 and TRBJ1-5; D is possibly TRBD1 (5 bases). The DNA of the CDR3 is TGTGCCAGTAGTATAGCCTGGGGGGGCAATCAGCCCCAGCATTTT. Its protein product is CASSIAWGGNQPQHF.